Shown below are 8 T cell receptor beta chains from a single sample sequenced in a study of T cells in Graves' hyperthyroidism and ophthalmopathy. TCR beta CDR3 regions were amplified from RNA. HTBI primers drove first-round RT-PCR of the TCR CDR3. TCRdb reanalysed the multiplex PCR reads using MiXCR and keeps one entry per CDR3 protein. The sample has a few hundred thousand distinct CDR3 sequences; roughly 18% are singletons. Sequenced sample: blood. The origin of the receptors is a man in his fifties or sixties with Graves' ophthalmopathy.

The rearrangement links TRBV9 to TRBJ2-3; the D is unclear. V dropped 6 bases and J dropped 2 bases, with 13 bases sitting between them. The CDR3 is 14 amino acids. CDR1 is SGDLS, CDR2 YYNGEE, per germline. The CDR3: CASTDTVDTDTQYF. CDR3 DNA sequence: TGTGCCAGCACCGACACGGTGGACACAGATACGCAGTATTTT.

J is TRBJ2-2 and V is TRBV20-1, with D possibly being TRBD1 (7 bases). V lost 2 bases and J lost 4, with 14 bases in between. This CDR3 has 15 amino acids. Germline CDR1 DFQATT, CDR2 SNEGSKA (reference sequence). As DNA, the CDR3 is TGCAGTGCTAGACCCAGGGGGGTCAGCACCGGGGAGCTGTTTTTT. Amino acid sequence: CSARPRGVSTGELFF.

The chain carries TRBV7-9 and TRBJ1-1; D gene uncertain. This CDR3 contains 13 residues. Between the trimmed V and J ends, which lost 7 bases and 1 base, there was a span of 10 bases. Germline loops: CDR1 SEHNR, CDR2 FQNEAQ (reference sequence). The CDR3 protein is CASNLNPNTEAFF. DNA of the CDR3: TGTGCCAGCAACCTAAACCCGAACACTGAAGCTTTCTTT.

The CDR3 nucleotides read TGCGCCAGCAGCCAAGGTAACAGGGTCCTAGATACGCAGTATTTT. Translation: CASSQGNRVLDTQYF. The chain is built from TRBV4-1 and TRBJ2-3, with a tentative D call TRBD1 (6 bases). The length of the CDR3 is 15 residues. V lost 1 base and J lost 5, with 13 bases in between. Germline CDR1 is MGHRA and CDR2 is YSYEKL.

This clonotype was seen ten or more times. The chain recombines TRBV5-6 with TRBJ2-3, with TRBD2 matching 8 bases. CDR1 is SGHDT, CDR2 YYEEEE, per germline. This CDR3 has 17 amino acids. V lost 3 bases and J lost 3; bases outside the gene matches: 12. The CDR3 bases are TGTGCCAGCAGCTCCGCGGCTTGGCGGGAGGCTACAGATACGCAGTATTTT. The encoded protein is CASSSAAWREATDTQYF. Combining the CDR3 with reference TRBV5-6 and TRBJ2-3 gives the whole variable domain DAGVTQSPTHLIKTRGQQVTLRCSPKSGHDTVSWYQQALGQGPQFIFQYYEEEERQRGNFPDRFSGHQFPNYSSELNVNALLLGDSALYLCASSSAAWREATDTQYFGPGTRLTVL.

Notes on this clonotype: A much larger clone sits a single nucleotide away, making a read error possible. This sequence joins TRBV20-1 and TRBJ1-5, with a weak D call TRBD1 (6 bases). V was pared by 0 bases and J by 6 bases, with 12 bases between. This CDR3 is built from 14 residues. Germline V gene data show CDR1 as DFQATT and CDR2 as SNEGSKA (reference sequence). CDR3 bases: TGCAGTGCTAGAGAGGGCCAGGGGATTCAGCCCCAGCATTTT. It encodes CSAREGQGIQPQHF.

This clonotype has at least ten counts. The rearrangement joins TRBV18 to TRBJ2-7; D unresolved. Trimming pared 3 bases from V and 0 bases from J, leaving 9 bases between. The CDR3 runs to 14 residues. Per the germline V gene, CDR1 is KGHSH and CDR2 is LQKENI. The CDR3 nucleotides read TGTGCCAGCTCACCCGGGTTGCCCTCCTACGAGCAGTACTTC. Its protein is CASSPGLPSYEQYF. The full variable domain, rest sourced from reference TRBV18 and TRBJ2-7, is NAGVMQNPRHLVRRRGQEARLRCSPMKGHSHVYWYRQLPEEGLKFMVYLQKENIIDESGMPKERFSAEFPKEGPSILRIQQVVRGDSAAYFCASSPGLPSYEQYFGPGTRLTVT.

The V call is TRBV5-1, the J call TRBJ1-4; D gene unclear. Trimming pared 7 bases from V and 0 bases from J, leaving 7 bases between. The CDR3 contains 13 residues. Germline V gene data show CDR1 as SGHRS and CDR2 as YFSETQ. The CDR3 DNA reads TGCGCCAGCGCGGATGCAACTAATGAAAAACTGTTTTTT. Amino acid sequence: CASADATNEKLFF.